A single sample gave rise to the 2 T cell receptor beta chains below, sequenced in a study of T-cell reconstitution after alpha-beta-depleted transplantation in children. Preparation of the TCRbeta library used unique molecular identifiers. TCRdb recomputed calls from the PCR reads with MiXCR, one row per CDR3 protein. Counted here are roughly 610,000 distinct CDR3 sequences, more than 9% occurring once; the ten biggest clones make up less than 5%. The source was PBMCs from the stem cell graft donor, collected from the stem cell graft. The receptor set was obtained from a human donor who donated a stem cell graft to a child with acute myeloid leukemia.

Only a few counts were recorded for this clonotype. The V call is TRBV20-1, the J call TRBJ1-6, with TRBD1 matching over 9 bases. Germline V lookup: CDR1 DFQATT, CDR2 SNEGSKA (reference sequence). The CDR3 has 16 residues. J lost 9 bases, V lost 1 base, and 10 bases had no gene match. The CDR3 sequence is CSARAGGTGFRSPLHF. In nucleotides, the CDR3 is TGCAGTGCTAGAGCGGGGGGGACAGGGTTCCGTTCACCCCTCCACTTT.

This clonotype was seen ten or more times. This sequence joins TRBV21-1 and TRBJ1-3; the table names TRBD1, a call not compared with the DNA. TRBV21-1 is classified as a pseudogene. This CDR3 is 13 amino acids long. The DNA of the CDR3 is TGTGCCAGCAGCAAAGCCCCCCCGGACACCATATATTTT. It codes for CASSKAPPDTIYF.